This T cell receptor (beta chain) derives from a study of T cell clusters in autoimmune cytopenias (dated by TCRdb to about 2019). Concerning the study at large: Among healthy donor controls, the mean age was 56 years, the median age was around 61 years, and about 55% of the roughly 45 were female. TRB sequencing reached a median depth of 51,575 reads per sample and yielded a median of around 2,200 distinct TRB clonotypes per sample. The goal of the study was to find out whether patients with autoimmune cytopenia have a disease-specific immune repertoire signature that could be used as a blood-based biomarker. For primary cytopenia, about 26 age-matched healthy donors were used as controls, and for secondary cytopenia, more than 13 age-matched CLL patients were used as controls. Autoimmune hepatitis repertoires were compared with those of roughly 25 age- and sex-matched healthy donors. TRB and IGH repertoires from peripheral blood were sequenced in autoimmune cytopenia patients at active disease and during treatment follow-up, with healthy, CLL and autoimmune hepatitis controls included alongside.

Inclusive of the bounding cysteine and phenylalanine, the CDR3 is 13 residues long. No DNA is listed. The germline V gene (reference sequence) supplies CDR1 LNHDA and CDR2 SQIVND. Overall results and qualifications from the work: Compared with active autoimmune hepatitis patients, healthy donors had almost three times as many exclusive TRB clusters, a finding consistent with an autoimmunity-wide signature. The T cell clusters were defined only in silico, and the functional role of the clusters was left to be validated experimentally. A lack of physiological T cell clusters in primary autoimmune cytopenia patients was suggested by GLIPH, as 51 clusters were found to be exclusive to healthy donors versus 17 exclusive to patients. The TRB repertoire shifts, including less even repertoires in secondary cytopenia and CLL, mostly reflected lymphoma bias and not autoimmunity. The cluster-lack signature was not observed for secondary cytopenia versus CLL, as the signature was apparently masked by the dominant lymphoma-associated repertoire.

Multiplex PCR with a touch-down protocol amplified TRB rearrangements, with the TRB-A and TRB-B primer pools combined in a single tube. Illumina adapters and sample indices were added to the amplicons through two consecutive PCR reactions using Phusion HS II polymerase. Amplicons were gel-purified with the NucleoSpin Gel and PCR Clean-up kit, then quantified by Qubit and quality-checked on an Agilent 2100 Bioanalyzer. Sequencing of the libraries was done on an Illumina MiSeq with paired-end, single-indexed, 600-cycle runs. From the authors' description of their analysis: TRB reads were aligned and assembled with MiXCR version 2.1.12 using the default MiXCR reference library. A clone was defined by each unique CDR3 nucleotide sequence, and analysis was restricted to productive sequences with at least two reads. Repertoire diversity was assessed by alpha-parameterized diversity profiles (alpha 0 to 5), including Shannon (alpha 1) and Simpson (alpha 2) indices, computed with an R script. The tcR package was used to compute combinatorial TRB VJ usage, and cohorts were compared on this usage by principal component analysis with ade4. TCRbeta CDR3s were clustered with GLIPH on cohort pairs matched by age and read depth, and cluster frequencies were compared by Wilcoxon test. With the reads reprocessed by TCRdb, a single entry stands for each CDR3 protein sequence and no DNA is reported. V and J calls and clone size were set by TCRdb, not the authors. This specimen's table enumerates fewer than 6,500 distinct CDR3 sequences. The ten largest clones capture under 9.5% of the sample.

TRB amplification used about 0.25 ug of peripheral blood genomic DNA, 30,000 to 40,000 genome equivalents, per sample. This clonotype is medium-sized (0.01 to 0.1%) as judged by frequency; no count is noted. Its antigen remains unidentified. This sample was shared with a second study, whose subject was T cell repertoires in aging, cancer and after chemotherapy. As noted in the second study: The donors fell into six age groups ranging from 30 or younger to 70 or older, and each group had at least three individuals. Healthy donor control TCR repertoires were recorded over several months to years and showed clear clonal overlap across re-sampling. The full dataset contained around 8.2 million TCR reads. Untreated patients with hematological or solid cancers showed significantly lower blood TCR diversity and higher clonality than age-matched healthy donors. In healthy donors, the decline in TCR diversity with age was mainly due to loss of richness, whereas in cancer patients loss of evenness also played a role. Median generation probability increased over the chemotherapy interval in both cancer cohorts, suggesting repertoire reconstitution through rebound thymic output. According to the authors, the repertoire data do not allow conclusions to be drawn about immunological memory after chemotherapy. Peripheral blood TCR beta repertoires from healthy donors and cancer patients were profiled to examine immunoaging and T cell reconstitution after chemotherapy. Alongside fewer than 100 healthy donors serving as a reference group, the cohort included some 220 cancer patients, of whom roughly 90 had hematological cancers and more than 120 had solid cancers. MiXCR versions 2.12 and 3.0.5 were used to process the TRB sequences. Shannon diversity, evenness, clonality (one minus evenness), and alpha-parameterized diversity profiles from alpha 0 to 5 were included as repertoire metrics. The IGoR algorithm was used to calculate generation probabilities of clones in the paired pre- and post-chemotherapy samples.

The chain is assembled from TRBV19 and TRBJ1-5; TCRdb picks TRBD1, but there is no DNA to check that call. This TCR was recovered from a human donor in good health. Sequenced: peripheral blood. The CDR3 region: CASWDRDSQPQHF.